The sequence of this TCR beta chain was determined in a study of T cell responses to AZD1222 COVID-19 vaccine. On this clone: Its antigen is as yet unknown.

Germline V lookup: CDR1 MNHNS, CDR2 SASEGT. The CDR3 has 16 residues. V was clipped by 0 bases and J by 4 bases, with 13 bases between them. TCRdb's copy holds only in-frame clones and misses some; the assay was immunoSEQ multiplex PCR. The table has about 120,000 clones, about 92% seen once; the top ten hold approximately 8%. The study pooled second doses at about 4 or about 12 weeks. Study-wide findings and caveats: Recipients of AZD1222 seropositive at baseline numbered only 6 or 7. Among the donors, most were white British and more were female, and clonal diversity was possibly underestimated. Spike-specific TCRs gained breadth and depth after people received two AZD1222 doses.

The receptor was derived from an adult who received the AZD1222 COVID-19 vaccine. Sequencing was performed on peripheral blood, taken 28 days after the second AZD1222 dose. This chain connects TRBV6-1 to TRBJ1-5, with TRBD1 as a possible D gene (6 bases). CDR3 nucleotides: TGTGCCAGCAGTGAAGCACGTTTTAGGGGGAATCAGCCCCAGCATTTT. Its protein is CASSEARFRGNQPQHF.